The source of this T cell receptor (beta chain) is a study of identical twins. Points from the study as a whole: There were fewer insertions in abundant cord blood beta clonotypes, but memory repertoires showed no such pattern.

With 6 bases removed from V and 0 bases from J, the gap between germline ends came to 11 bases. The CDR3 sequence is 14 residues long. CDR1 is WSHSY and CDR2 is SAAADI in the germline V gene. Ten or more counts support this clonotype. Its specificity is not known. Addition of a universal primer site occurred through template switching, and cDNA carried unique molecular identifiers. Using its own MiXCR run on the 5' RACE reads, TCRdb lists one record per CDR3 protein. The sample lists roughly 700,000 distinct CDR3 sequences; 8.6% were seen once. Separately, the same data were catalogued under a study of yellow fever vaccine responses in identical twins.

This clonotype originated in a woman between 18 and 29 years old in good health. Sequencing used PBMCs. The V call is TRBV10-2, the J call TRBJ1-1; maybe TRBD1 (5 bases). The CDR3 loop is CASSKQVMNTEAFF. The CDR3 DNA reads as TGCGCCAGCAGCAAACAGGTGATGAACACTGAAGCTTTCTTT.